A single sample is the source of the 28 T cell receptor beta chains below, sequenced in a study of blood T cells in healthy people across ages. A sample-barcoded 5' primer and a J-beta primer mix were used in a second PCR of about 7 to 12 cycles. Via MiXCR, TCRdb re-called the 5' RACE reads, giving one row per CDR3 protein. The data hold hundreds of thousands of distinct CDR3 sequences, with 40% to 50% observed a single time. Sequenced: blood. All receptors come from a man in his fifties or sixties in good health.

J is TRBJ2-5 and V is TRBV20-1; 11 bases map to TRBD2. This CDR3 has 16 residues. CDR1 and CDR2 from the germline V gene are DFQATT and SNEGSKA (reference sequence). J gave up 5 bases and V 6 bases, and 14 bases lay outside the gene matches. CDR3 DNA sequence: TGCAGTGCAGTCGGGACTAGCGGATATACTCAGGAGACCCAGTACTTC. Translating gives CSAVGTSGYTQETQYF.

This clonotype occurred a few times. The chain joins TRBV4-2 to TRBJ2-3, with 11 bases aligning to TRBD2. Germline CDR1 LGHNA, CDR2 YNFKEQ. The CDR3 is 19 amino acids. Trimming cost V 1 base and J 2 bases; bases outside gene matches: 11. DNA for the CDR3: TGTGCCAGCAGCCAAGGGGATAGCGGGGGGGCCCGCTACACAGATACGCAGTATTTT. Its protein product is CASSQGDSGGARYTDTQYF.

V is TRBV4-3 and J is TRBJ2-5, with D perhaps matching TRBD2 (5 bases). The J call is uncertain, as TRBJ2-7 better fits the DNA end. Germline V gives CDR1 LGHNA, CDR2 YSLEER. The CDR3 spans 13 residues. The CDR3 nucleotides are TGCGCCAGCAGCCAAGGACTACCCTGCGAGCAGTACTTC. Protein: CASSQGLPCEQYF.

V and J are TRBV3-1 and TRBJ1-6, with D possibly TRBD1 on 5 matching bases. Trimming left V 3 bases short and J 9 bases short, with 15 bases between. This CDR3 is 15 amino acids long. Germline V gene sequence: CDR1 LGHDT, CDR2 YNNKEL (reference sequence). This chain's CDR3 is CASSHDGTSGSPLHF. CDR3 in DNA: TGTGCCAGCAGCCATGACGGGACTTCGGGTTCACCCCTCCACTTT.

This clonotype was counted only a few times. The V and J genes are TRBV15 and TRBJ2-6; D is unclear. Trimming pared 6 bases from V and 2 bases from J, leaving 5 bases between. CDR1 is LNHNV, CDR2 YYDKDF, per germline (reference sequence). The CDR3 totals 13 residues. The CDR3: CATRGTGANVLTF. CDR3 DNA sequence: TGTGCCACCAGGGGGACTGGGGCCAACGTCCTGACTTTC.

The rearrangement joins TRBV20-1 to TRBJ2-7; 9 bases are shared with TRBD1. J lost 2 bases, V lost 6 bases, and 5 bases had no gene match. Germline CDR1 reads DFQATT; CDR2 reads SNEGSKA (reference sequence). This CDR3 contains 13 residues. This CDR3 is CSAPTGGAYEQYF. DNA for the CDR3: TGCAGTGCGCCGACAGGGGGGGCCTACGAGCAGTACTTC.

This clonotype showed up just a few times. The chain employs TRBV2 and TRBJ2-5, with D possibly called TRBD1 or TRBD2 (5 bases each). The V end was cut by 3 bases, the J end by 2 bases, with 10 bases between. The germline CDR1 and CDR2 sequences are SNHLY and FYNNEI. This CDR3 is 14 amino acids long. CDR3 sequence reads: CASSDWGIQETQYF. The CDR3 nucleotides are TGTGCCAGCAGTGATTGGGGGATTCAAGAGACCCAGTACTTC.

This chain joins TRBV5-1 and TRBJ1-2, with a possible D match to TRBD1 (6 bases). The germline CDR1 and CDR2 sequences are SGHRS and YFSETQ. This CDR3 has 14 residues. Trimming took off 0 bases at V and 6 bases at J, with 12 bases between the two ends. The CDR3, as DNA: TGCGCCAGCAGCTTGGGGGCAGGGGAAGATGGCTACACCTTC. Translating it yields CASSLGAGEDGYTF. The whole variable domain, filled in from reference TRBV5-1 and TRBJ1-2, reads KAGVTQTPRYLIKTRGQQVTLSCSPISGHRSVSWYQQTPGQGLQFLFEYFSETQRNKGNFPGRFSGRQFSNSRSEMNVSTLELGDSALYLCASSLGAGEDGYTFGSGTRLTVV.

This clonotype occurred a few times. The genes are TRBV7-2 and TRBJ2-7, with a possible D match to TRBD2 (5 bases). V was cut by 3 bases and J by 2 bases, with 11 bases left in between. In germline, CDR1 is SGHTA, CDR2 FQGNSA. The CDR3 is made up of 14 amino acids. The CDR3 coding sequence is TGTGCCAGCAGCTTGGTGGACGGGACCTACGAGCAGTACTTC. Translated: CASSLVDGTYEQYF.

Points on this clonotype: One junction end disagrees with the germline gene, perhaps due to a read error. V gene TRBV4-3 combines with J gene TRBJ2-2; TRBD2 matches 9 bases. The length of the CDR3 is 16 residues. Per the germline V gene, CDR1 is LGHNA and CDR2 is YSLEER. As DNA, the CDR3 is TGCGCCAGCAGCCAGGCGGGGGGGGCGAACACCGCGGAGCTGTTTTTT. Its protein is CASSQAGGANTAELFF.

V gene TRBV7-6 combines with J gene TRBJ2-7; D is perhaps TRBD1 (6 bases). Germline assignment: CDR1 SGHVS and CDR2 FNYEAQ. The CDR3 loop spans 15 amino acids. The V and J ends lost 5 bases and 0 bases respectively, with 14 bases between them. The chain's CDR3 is CASSAAQGSSYEQYF. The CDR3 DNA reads TGTGCCAGCAGCGCGGCACAGGGAAGCTCCTACGAGCAGTACTTC.

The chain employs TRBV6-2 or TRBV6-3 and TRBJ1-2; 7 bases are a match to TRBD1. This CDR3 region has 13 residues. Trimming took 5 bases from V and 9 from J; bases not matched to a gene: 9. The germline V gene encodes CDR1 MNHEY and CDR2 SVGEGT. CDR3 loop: CASSAGDRARYTF. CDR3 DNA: TGTGCCAGCAGTGCCGGAGACAGGGCACGCTACACCTTC.

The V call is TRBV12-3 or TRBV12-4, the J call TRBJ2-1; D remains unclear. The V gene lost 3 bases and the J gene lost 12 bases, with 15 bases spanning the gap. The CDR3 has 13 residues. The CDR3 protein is CASSFLGSGAQFF. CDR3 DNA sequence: TGTGCCAGCAGTTTTTTGGGGTCGGGCGCGCAGTTCTTC.

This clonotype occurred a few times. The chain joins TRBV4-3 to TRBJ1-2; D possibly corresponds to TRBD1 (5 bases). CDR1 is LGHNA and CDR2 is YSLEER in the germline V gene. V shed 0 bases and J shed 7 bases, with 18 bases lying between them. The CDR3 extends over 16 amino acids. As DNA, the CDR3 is TGCGCCAGCAGCCAAGATCCCAGTGGGGGAGGGTCTGGCTACACCTTC. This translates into CASSQDPSGGGSGYTF.

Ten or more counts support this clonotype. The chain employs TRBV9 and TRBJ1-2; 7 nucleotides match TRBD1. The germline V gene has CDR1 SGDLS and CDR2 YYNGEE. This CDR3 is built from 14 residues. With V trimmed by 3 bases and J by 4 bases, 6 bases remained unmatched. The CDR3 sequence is CASSETGKGYGYTF. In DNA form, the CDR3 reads TGTGCCAGCAGCGAGACAGGGAAGGGCTATGGCTACACCTTC.

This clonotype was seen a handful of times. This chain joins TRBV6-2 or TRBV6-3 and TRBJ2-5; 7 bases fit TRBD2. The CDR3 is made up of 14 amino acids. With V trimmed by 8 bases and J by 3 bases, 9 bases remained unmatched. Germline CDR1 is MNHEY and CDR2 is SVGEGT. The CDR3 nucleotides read TGTGCCAGCCAATTAGGCGGGGGAGAAGAGACCCAGTACTTC. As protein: CASQLGGGEETQYF.

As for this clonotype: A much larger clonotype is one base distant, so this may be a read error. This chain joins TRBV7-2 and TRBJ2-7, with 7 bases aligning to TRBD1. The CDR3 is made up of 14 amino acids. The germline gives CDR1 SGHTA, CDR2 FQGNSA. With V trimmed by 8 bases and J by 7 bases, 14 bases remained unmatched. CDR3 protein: CASGAIQGSNEQYF. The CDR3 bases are TGTGCCAGCGGCGCGATACAGGGGAGCAATGAGCAGTACTTC.

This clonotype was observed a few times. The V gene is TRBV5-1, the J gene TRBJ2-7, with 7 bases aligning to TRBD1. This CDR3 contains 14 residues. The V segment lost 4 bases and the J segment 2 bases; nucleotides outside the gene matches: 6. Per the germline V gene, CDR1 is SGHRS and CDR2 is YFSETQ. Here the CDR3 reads CASSKYDRAYEQYF. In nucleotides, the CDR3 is TGCGCCAGCAGCAAATACGACAGGGCCTACGAGCAGTACTTC.

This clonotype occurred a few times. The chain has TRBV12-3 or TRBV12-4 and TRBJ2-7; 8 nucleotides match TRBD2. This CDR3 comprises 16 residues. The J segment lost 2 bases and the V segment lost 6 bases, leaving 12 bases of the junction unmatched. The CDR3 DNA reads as TGTGCCAGCAGCACTTCAACGGGGGGGAGCCCCTACGAGCAGTACTTC. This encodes CASSTSTGGSPYEQYF.

This chain's CDR3 is CASSQDTGYEQFF. The CDR3 bases are TGCGCCAGCAGCCAAGATACGGGGTACGAGCAGTTCTTC. The chain joins TRBV4-3 to TRBJ2-1; tentatively, D is TRBD2 (5 bases). The length of the CDR3 is 13 residues. CDR1 and CDR2 from the germline V gene are LGHNA and YSLEER. Trimming took 0 bases from V and 10 from J, leaving 10 bases between them.

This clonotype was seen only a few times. The CDR3 region has the DNA TGCAGTGCTAGTACGGGGGGCGGCTACAATGAGCAGTTCTTC. Its protein is CSASTGGGYNEQFF. The rearrangement joins TRBV20-1 to TRBJ2-1, with D maybe TRBD2 (7 bases). Trimming stripped 3 bases from V and 3 bases from J, with 12 bases between. The CDR3 sequence is 14 residues long. Germline CDR1 is DFQATT and CDR2 is SNEGSKA (reference sequence).

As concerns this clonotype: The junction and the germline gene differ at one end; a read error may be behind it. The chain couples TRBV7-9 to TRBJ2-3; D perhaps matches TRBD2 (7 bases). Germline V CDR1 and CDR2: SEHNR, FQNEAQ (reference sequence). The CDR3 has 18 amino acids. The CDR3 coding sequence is TGTGCCGGCAGCTCACCCCCAATAAGCGGGACACACACAGATACGCAGTATTTT. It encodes CAGSSPPISGTHTDTQYF.

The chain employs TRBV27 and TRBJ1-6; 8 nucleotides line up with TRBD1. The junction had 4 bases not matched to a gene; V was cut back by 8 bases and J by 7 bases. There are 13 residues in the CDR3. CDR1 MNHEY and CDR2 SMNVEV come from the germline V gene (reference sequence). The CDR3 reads CASGRDRNSPLHF. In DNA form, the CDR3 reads TGTGCCAGCGGCCGGGACAGGAATTCACCCCTCCACTTT.

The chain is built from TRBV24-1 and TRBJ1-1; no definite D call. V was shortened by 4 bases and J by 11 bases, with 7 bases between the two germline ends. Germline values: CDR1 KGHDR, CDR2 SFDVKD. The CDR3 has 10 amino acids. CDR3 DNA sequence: TGTGCCACCAGTGACGGGCACGCTTTCTTT. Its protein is CATSDGHAFF.

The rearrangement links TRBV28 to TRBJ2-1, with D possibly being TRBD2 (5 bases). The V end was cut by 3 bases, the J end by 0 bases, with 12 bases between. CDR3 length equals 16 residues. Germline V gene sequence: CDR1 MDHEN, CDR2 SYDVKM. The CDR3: CASSFSGPLSYNEQFF. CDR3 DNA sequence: TGTGCCAGCAGTTTCAGCGGCCCGCTCTCCTACAATGAGCAGTTCTTC.

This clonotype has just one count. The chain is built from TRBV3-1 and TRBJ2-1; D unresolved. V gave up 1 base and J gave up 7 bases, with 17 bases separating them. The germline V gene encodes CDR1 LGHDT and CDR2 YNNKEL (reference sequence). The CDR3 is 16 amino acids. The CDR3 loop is CASSQGARLGLNEQFF. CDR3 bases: TGTGCCAGCAGCCAAGGTGCCCGGTTAGGGTTGAATGAGCAGTTCTTC.

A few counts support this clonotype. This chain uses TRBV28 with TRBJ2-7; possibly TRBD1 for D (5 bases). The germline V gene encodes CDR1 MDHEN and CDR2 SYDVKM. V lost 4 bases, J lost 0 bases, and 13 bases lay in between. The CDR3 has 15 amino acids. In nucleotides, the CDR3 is TGTGCCAGCAGTTCCCTAGGGGCCGCCTCCTACGAGCAGTACTTC. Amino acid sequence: CASSSLGAASYEQYF.

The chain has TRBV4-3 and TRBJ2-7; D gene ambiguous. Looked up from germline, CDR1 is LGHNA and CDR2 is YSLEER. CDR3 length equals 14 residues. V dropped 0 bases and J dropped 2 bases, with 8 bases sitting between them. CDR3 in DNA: TGCGCCAGCAGCCAAGACACAATCCCCTACGAGCAGTACTTC. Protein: CASSQDTIPYEQYF.